This T cell receptor beta chain was identified in a study of cytomegalovirus exposure and HLA in healthy donors. Findings and limits, study-wide: TCR beta chain V- and J-gene trimming was linked, in a later analysis, to a missense variant in DCLRE1C. It was 160 or so TCR beta chains that were listed as cytomegalovirus-associated. Reports showed the classifier diagnosing cytomegalovirus status with high specificity and sensitivity.

Trimming cost V 0 bases and J 13 bases, with 13 bases left between them. Germline CDR1 and CDR2: GTSNPN and SVGIG (reference sequence). CDR3 length equals 12 residues. Primers: 60 Vbeta forward and 13 Jbeta reverse. The data were produced by immunoSEQ multiplex PCR, yet TCRdb's version contains in-frame clones alone and is incomplete. The sample includes over 100,000 clones, around 77% of them seen just once. About this clone itself: As yet, its antigen is unknown.

The chain combines TRBV30 with TRBJ2-1; D perhaps matches TRBD1 (5 bases). Sequencing was done on a sample of PBMCs. The clonotype comes from a male donor in good health and CMV-seropositive. The CDR3 spells CAWSVTPRAQFF. The CDR3 DNA reads TGTGCCTGGAGTGTAACCCCCAGGGCACAGTTCTTC.